The 5 T cell receptor beta chains given below trace back to one sample, sequenced in a study of T-cell memory formation after mild COVID-19. TCRdb passed the 5' RACE reads through MiXCR, listing each CDR3 protein once. The repertoire holds some 450,000 distinct CDR3 sequences, with around 17% as singletons. The sequenced sample was PBMCs or a T cell subset sorted from them (not recorded which). The receptors were gathered from a man aged 18 to 35 who had mild COVID-19 (a few samples of this study predate the infection). Cell type and time point are not known.

The chain links TRBV7-3 to TRBJ2-1; 9 bases line up with TRBD1. The trim removed 5 bases at V and 6 bases at J, leaving 8 bases unmatched. CDR3 length: 15 residues. Germline V gene lookup returns CDR1 SGHTA and CDR2 FQGTGA. This CDR3 is CASSNGTGISNEQFF. The CDR3 DNA follows: TGTGCCAGCAGCAATGGGACAGGGATAAGCAATGAGCAGTTCTTC.

This clonotype was found a few times. This chain uses TRBV4-2 with TRBJ1-2; no clear D gene. Germline V lookup: CDR1 LGHNA, CDR2 YNFKEQ. This CDR3 comprises 14 residues. Trimming left V 0 bases short and J 6 bases short, with 11 bases between. The CDR3 loop reads CASSQEGRPNGYTF. CDR3 DNA: TGTGCCAGCAGCCAAGAGGGCCGGCCCAATGGCTACACCTTC.

The chain recombines TRBV7-6 with TRBJ2-1, with TRBD2 matching 9 bases. V lost 5 bases, J lost 3 bases, and 5 bases stayed unmatched. There are 15 residues in the CDR3. Germline V CDR1 and CDR2: SGHVS, FNYEAQ. The CDR3 nucleotides are TGTGCCAGCAGCGGGCGGGGGGGAGACTACAATGAGCAGTTCTTC. It codes for CASSGRGGDYNEQFF. Full variable domain (missing parts from reference TRBV7-6 and TRBJ2-1): GAGVSQSPRYKVTKRGQDVALRCDPISGHVSLYWYRQALGQGPEFLTYFNYEAQQDKSGLPNDRFSAERPEGSISTLTIQRTEQRDSAMYRCASSGRGGDYNEQFFGPGTRLTVL.

This clonotype was counted only a few times. V and J are TRBV7-9 and TRBJ2-7; D is unclear. The germline gives CDR1 SEHNR, CDR2 FQNEAQ (reference sequence). This CDR3 region has 11 residues. With 0 bases removed from V and 7 bases from J, the gap between germline ends came to 4 bases. CDR3 DNA: TGTGCCAGCAGCTTAGCGAAAGAGCAGTACTTC. Its translation is CASSLAKEQYF.

This clonotype was seen a single time. The chain uses TRBV15 and TRBJ2-5, with D maybe TRBD2 (5 bases). Germline loops: CDR1 LNHNV, CDR2 YYDKDF (reference sequence). CDR3 length: 15 residues. V was trimmed by 0 bases and J by 1 base, leaving 9 bases between them. The DNA for the CDR3 is TGTGCCACCAGCAGAGATCCCAGCGGCCAAGAGACCCAGTACTTC. The encoded protein is CATSRDPSGQETQYF. The full variable domain, in which reference TRBV15 and TRBJ2-5 provide the parts outside the CDR3, is DAMVIQNPRYQVTQFGKPVTLSCSQTLNHNVMYWYQQKSSQAPKLLFHYYDKDFNNEADTPDNFQSRRPNTSFCFLDIRSPGLGDTAMYLCATSRDPSGQETQYFGPGTRLLVL.